This is a list of T cell receptor beta chains from one sample in a study of long-term antiretroviral therapy in people with HIV. Here immunoSEQ multiplex PCR was the method, and the copy in TCRdb shows in-frame clones only, minus some. The sample lists 28,000 or so clones, 84% seen once, with 5.5% to 7% in the top ten. The sequences come from unsorted PBMCs, collected 0.4 years after starting antiretroviral therapy. These receptors were collected from a man younger than 35 with HIV. CDR3s include the opening cysteine and the closing phenylalanine or tryptophan. D genes are given only for firm matches. Clone size is stated in some rows and not others, as once, few, many or a class when expanded.

>TRBJ2-5|-|TRBV10-3|-
CAIRGDQGRETQYF
TGTGCCATCAGGGGAGATCAGGGGCGAGAGACCCAGTACTTC
>TRBJ1-5|few|TRBV7-9|TRBD1
CASSSTGGSNQPQHF
TGTGCCAGCAGCTCGACAGGGGGGAGCAATCAGCCCCAGCATTTT
>TRBJ1-1|-|TRBV5-4|TRBD1
CASSPRTGSNTEAFF
TGTGCCAGCAGCCCCCGGACAGGATCCAACACTGAAGCTTTCTTT
>TRBJ1-5|-|TRBV7-8|-
CASSLRQNSNQPQHF
TGTGCCAGCAGCTTACGGCAGAATAGCAATCAGCCCCAGCATTTT
>TRBJ1-4|-|TRBV7-9|-
CASSSFSGTTVWTEKLFF
TGTGCCAGCAGCTCGTTTTCCGGGACAACAGTCTGGACTGAAAAACTGTTTTTT
>TRBJ2-1|-|TRBV4-2|TRBD1
CASSQDQGQPNEQFF
TGTGCCAGCAGCCAAGATCAGGGACAGCCAAATGAGCAGTTCTTC
>TRBJ2-1|-|TRBV19|-
CASSVPGQVYNEQFF
TGTGCCAGTAGTGTGCCGGGACAAGTTTACAATGAGCAGTTCTTC
>TRBJ1-3|-|TRBV29-1|TRBD1
CSVPGTGAGNTIYF
TGCAGCGTCCCCGGGACAGGGGCGGGAAACACCATATATTTT
>TRBJ1-1|-|TRBV10-3|TRBD1
CAISAGQGNTEAFF
TGTGCCATCAGTGCGGGACAGGGGAACACTGAAGCTTTCTTT
>TRBJ1-1|-|TRBV9|-
CASSPGTQNTEAFF
TGTGCCAGCAGCCCAGGGACACAAAACACTGAAGCTTTCTTT
>TRBJ2-7|-|TRBV14|-
CASSQGRKLGQYF
TGTGCCAGCAGCCAAGGGCGAAAGTTGGGGCAGTACTTC
>TRBJ2-3|-|TRBV14|-
CASSQGQGYINTDTQYF
TGTGCCAGCAGCCAAGGACAAGGATACATTAATACAGATACGCAGTATTTT